Below are 18 T cell receptor beta chains sequenced from a single sample in a study of T cell responses to AZD1222 COVID-19 vaccine. Using immunoSEQ multiplex PCR, the repertoire was profiled, and TCRdb retains in-frame clones only, with some absent. There are approximately 120,000 clones in the sample; 75% to 90% occur only once, and 4.4% lies in the top ten. Sequenced here: peripheral blood, sampled 28 days after the second AZD1222 dose. The receptors come from an adult who received the AZD1222 COVID-19 vaccine.

The J gene is TRBJ1-1, the V gene TRBV7-9; TRBD1 is a possible D gene (6 bases). CDR1 is SEHNR, CDR2 FQNEAQ, per germline (reference sequence). V lost 1 base and J 8 bases, leaving 14 bases between the germline ends. The CDR3 totals 14 residues. CDR3 amino acids: CASSLVAGGPEAFF. DNA for the CDR3: TGTGCCAGCAGCTTAGTAGCGGGGGGGCCCGAAGCTTTCTTT.

As to this clone: In the same sample, other DNA sequences code for this CDR3. The chain uses TRBV7-8 and TRBJ2-1; D is unresolved. Germline loops: CDR1 SGHVS, CDR2 FQNEAQ. The V end was cut by 3 bases, the J end by 7 bases, with 7 bases between. CDR3 size: 12 residues. The CDR3 spells CASSFSPNEQFF. The CDR3 nucleotides are TGTGCCAGCAGCTTCTCCCCAAATGAGCAGTTCTTC.

V is TRBV10-1 and J is TRBJ1-6; the D is unclear. Germline V lookup: CDR1 WNHNN, CDR2 SYGVQD (reference sequence). V dropped 3 bases and J dropped 5 bases, with 8 bases sitting between them. CDR3 length equals 14 residues. As DNA, the CDR3 is TGCGCCAGCAGTGATCCGAGAAATAATTCACCCCTCCACTTT. Protein product: CASSDPRNNSPLHF.

The table lists this clone with a count of one. The chain recombines TRBV7-8 with TRBJ1-1; unclear D gene. V lost 3 bases to trimming and J lost 4 bases, with 6 bases between them. Germline V CDR1 and CDR2: SGHVS, FQNEAQ. The CDR3 spans 12 residues. CDR3 sequence reads: CASSFPFTEAFF. CDR3 DNA: TGTGCCAGCAGCTTCCCCTTCACTGAAGCTTTCTTT.

V usage is TRBV18 and J usage is TRBJ1-1; possibly TRBD1 for D (5 bases). Germline CDR1 and CDR2: KGHSH and LQKENI. The CDR3 contains 15 residues. The V and J ends lost 1 base and 3 bases respectively, with 12 bases between them. CDR3 sequence: CASSPLGRADTEAFF. The CDR3, as DNA: TGTGCCAGCTCACCACTGGGCAGGGCGGACACTGAAGCTTTCTTT.

The chain links TRBV12-3 or TRBV12-4 to TRBJ2-7; the D call may be TRBD1 or TRBD2 (6 bases each). Trimming removed 5 bases from V and 5 bases from J, with 13 bases in between. There are 13 residues in the CDR3. The CDR3 protein is CASSPYGGHEQYF. The CDR3, as DNA: TGTGCCAGCAGTCCGTACGGGGGCCACGAGCAGTACTTC.

The chain employs TRBV9 and TRBJ1-1, with D uncertain. CDR1 is SGDLS, CDR2 YYNGEE, per germline. The CDR3 sequence is 15 residues long. The V gene lost 0 bases and the J gene lost 2 bases, with 11 bases spanning the gap. The CDR3 DNA sequence: TGTGCCAGCAGCGTAGATGGGCGGGGAAACACTGAAGCTTTCTTT. Protein product: CASSVDGRGNTEAFF.

CDR3 amino acids: CASGLDTDTQYF. The CDR3 nucleotides are TGTGCTAGTGGTTTGGACACAGATACGCAGTATTTT. The rearrangement joins TRBV12-5 to TRBJ2-3, with unresolved D. V was shortened by 1 base and J by 2 bases, with 1 base between the two germline ends. Germline CDR1 reads LGHNT; CDR2 reads FRNRAP. CDR3 size: 12 residues.

This clone was counted once. The V gene is TRBV30, the J gene TRBJ1-1; no definite D call. The V gene lost 3 bases and the J gene lost 3 bases, with 8 bases spanning the gap. Germline assignment: CDR1 GTSNPN and CDR2 SVGIG (reference sequence). This CDR3 spans 12 amino acids. The CDR3 DNA sequence: TGTGCCTGGAGGATAAGGTACACTGAAGCTTTCTTT. Amino acids: CAWRIRYTEAFF.

This clone was found once. This chain links TRBV7-2 with TRBJ2-6; no reliable D call. Germline assignment: CDR1 SGHTA and CDR2 FQGNSA. V gave up 1 base and J gave up 0 bases, with 10 bases separating them. This CDR3 is built from 17 residues. The CDR3 is CASSLESGFSGANVLTF. CDR3 DNA: TGTGCCAGCAGCTTAGAGAGTGGATTCTCTGGGGCCAACGTCCTGACTTTC.

This chain connects TRBV19 to TRBJ1-1; a weak D match, TRBD1 (6 bases). The CDR3 covers 14 residues. The germline V and J ends were trimmed by 1 base and 2 bases, with 8 bases remaining between them. The germline CDR1 and CDR2 sequences are LNHDA and SQIVND (reference sequence). CDR3 in amino acids: CASSIGRGNTEAFF. CDR3 sequence (DNA): TGTGCCAGTAGTATAGGCAGGGGAAACACTGAAGCTTTCTTT.

The chain couples TRBV28 to TRBJ1-4; D is unresolved. The CDR3 is made up of 11 amino acids. Germline V lookup: CDR1 MDHEN, CDR2 SYDVKM. V was pared by 5 bases and J by 4 bases, with 2 bases between. Here the CDR3 DNA reads TGTGCCAGCAGTCTTAATGAAAAACTGTTTTTT. Amino acids: CASSLNEKLFF. The variable domain in full, with the rest retrieved from reference TRBV28 and TRBJ1-4, is DVKVTQSSRYLVKRTGEKVFLECVQDMDHENMFWYRQDPGLGLRLIYFSYDVKMKEKGDIPEGYSVSREKKERFSLILESASTNQTSMYLCASSLNEKLFFGSGTQLSVL.

This chain connects TRBV28 to TRBJ2-7, with TRBD1 identical over 8 bases. This CDR3 region has 16 residues. Germline values: CDR1 MDHEN, CDR2 SYDVKM. The V segment lost 7 bases and the J segment 2 bases; nucleotides outside the gene matches: 13. Here the CDR3 reads CASTPSQGVRTYEQYF. The CDR3 bases are TGTGCCAGCACCCCCTCACAGGGGGTAAGAACCTACGAGCAGTACTTC.

This clone was recorded once. The V and J genes are TRBV5-1 and TRBJ1-1, with D unresolved. This CDR3 is built from 17 residues. Trimming removed 4 bases at V and 1 base at J, with 20 bases between. Germline V CDR1 and CDR2: SGHRS, YFSETQ. The CDR3 protein is CASSPMPPVGGNTEAFF. The CDR3 DNA is TGCGCCAGCAGCCCCATGCCCCCGGTGGGAGGGAACACTGAAGCTTTCTTT.

The V call is TRBV9, the J call TRBJ1-4; 7 positions match TRBD1. The germline gives CDR1 SGDLS, CDR2 YYNGEE. The V and J ends lost 0 bases and 5 bases, in that order; junction bases with no gene match: 4. CDR3 length equals 15 residues. The chain's CDR3 is CASSVGGTVNEKLFF. CDR3 in DNA: TGTGCCAGCAGCGTAGGTGGGACAGTAAATGAAAAACTGTTTTTT.

This chain joins TRBV30 and TRBJ1-5; D is unclear. Germline V gives CDR1 GTSNPN, CDR2 SVGIG (reference sequence). V was shortened by 1 base and J by 5 bases, with 12 bases between the two germline ends. CDR3 size: 14 residues. CDR3 region: CAWSGVRKDQPQHF. The CDR3 bases are TGTGCCTGGAGTGGGGTCAGAAAGGATCAGCCCCAGCATTTT.

This chain uses TRBV6-5 with TRBJ1-1; D remains unclear. The CDR3 extends over 11 amino acids. CDR1 is MNHEY and CDR2 is SVGAGI in the germline V gene. The V end lost 7 bases, the J end lost 5 bases, and 8 bases lay between the germline ends. The DNA of the CDR3 is TGTGCCAGCAAGGAGTGGACTGAAGCTTTCTTT. This sequence encodes CASKEWTEAFF.

This clone has only one observation. The chain is built from TRBV2 and TRBJ2-2; TRBD2 matches 9 bases. J gave up 4 bases and V 7 bases, and 13 bases lay outside the gene matches. Germline V lookup: CDR1 SNHLY, CDR2 FYNNEI. This CDR3 spans 17 amino acids. The CDR3 sequence: CASTQPGLANFTGELFF. Written as DNA, the CDR3 is TGTGCCAGCACCCAACCGGGACTAGCCAACTTCACCGGGGAGCTGTTTTTT.